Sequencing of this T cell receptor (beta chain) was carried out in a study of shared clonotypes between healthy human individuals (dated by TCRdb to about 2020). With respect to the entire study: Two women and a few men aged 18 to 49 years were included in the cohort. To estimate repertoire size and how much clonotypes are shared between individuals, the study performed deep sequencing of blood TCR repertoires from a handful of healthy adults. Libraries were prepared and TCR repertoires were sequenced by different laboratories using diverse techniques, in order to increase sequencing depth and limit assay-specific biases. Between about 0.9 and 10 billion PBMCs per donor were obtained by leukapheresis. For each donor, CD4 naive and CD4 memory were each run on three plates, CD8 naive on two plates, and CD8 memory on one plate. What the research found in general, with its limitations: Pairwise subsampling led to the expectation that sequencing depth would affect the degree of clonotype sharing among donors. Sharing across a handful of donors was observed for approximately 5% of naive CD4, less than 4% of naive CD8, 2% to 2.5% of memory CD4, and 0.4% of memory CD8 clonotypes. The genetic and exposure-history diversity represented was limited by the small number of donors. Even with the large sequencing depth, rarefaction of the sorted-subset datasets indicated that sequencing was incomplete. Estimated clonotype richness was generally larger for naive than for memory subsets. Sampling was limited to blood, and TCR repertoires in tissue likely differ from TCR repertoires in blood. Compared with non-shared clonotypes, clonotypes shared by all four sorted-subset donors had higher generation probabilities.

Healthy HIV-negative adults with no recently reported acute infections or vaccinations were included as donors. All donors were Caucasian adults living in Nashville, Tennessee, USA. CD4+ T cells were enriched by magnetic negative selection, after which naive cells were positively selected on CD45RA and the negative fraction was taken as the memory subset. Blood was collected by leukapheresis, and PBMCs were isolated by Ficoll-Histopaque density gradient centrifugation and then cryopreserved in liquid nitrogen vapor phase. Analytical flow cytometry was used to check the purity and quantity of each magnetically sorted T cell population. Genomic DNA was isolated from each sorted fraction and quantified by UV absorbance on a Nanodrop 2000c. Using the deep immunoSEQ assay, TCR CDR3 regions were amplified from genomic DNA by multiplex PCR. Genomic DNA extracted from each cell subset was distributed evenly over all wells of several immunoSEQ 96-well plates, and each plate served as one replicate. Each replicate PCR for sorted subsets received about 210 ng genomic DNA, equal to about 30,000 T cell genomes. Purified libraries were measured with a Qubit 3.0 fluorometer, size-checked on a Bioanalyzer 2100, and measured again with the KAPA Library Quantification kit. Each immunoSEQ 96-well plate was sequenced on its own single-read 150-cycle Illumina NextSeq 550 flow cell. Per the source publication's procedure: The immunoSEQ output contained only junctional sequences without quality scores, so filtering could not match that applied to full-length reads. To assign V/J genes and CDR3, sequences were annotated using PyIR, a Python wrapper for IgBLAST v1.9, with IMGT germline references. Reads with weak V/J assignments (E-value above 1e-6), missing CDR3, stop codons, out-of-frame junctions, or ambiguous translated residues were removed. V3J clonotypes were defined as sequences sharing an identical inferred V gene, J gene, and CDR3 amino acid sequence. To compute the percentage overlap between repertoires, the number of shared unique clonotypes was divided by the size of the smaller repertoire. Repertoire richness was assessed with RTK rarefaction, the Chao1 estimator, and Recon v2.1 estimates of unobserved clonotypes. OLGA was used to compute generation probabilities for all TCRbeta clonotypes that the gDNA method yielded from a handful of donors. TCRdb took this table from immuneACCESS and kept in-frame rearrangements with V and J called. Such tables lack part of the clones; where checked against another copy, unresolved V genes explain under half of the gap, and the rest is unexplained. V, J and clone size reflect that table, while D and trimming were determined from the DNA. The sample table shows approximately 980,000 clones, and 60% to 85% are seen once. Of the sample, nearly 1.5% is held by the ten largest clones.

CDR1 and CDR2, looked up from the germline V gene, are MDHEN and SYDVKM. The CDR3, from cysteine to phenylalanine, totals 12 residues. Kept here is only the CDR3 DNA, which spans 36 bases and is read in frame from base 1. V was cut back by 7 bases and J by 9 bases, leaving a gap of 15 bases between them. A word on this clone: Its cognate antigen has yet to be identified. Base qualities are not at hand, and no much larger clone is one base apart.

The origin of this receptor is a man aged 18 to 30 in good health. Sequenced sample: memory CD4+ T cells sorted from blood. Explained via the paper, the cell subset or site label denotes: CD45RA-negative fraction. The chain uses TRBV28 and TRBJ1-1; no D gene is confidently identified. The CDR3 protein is CASKLPGNKAFF. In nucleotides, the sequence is TGTGCCAGCAAGTTGCCGGGGAATAAAGCTTTCTTT.